This T cell receptor beta chain comes out of a study of OX40 agonist ivuxolimab in advanced cancers. The CDR3 is made up of 14 amino acids. V was shortened by 0 bases and J by 7 bases, with 9 bases between the two germline ends. Germline CDR1 and CDR2: SGHAT and FQNNGV. Using immunoSEQ multiplex PCR, the repertoire was profiled, and TCRdb retains in-frame clones only, with some absent. There are 20,000 to 25,000 clones in the sample; under 85% occur only once, and roughly 20% lies in the top ten. This TCR derives from an adult with an advanced solid tumor such as melanoma, head and neck, liver or kidney cancer. This specimen consisted of CD4+ or CD8+ T cells sorted from blood, obtained in a trial of the OX40 agonist ivuxolimab. The chain uses TRBV11-2 and TRBJ2-2; D is ambiguous. The CDR3 is CASSLDKTGGELFF. DNA for the CDR3: TGTGCCAGCAGCTTAGATAAAACGGGCGGGGAGCTGTTTTTT.